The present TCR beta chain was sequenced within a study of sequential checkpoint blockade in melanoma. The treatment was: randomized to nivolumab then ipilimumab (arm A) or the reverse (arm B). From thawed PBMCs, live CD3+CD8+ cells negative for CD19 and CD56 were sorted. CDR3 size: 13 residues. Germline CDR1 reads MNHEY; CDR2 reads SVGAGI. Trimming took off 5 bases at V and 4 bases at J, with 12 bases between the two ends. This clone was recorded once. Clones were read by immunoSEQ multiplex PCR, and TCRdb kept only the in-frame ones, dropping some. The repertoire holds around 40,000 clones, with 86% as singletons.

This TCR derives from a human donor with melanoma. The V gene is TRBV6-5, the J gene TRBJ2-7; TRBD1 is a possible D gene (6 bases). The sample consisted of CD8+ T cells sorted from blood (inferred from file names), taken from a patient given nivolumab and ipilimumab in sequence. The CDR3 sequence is CASSLGQTYEQYF. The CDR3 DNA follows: TGTGCCAGCAGTCTAGGACAGACTTACGAGCAGTACTTC.